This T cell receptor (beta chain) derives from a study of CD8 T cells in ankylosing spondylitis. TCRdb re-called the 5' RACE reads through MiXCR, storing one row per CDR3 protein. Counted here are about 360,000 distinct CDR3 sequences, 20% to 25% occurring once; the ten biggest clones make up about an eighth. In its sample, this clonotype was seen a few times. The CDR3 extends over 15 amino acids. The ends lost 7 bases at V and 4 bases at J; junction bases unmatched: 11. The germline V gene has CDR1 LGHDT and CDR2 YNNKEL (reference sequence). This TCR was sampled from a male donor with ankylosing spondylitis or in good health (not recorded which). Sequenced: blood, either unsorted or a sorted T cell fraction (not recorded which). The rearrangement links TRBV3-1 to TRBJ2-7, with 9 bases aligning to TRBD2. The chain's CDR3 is CASTGGGGSTYEQYF. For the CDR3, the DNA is TGTGCCAGCACCGGCGGGGGGGGATCCACTTACGAGCAGTACTTC.